This T cell receptor (beta chain) was recovered during a study of long-term antiretroviral therapy in people with HIV. Sequencing used immunoSEQ v3.0 at survey level. Libraries were prepared by immunoSEQ multiplex PCR; TCRdb keeps only in-frame clonotypes and omits some of them. In the table there are roughly 20,000 clones, about 87% of which are singletons. V dropped 3 bases and J dropped 1 base, with 6 bases sitting between them. There are 12 residues in the CDR3. From germline, CDR1 is GTSNPN and CDR2 SVGIG (reference sequence). By sample fraction, this clone is medium-sized. This chain connects TRBV30 to TRBJ1-1; unclear D gene. The receptor comes from a young man with HIV. The sequencing here drew on unsorted PBMCs, taken 2.1 years after starting antiretroviral therapy. The CDR3 nucleotides read TGTGCCTGGAGAGCAGGGAACACTGAAGCTTTCTTT. Its translation is CAWRAGNTEAFF.